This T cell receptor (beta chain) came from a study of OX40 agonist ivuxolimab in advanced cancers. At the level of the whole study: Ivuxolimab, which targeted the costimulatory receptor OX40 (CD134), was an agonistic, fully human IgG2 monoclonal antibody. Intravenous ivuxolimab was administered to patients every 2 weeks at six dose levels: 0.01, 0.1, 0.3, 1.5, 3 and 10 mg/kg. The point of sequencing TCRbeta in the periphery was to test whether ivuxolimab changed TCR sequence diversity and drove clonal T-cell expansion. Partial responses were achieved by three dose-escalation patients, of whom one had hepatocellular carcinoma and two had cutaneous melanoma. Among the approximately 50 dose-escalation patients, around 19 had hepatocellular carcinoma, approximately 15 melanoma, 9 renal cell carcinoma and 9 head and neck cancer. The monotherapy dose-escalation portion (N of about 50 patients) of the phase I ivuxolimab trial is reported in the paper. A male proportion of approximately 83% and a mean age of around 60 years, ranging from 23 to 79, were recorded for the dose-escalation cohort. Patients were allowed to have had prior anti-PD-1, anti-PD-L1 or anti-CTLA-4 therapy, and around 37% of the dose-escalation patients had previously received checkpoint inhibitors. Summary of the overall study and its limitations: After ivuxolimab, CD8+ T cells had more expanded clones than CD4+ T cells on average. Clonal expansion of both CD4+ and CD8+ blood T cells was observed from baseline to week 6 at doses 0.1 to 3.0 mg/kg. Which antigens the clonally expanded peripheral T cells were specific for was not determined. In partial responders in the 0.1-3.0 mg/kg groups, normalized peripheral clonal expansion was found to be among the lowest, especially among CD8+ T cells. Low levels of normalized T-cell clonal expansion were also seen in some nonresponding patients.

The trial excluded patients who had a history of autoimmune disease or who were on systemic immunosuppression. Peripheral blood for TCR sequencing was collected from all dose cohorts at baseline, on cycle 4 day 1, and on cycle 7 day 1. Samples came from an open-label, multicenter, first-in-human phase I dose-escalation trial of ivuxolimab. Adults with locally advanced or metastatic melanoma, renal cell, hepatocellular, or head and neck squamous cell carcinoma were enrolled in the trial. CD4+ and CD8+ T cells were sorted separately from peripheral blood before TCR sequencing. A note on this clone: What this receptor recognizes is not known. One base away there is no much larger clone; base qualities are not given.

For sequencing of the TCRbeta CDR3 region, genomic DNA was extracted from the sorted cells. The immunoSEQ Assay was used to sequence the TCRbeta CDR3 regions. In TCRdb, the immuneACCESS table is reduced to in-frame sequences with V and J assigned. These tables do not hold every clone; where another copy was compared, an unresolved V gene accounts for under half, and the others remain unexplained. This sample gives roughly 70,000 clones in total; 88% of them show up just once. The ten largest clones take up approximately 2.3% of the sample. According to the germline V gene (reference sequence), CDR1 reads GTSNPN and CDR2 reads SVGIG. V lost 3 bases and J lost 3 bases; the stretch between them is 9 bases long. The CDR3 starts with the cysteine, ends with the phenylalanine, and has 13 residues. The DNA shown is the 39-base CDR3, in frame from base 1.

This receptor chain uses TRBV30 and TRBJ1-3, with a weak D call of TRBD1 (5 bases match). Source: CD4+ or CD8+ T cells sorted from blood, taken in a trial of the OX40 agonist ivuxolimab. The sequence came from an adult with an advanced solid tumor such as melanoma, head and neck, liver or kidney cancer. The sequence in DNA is TGTGCCTGGAGCGGGACTTTTGGAAACACCATATATTTT. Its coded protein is CAWSGTFGNTIYF.